The 19 T cell receptor beta chains below were found in one sample sequenced in a study of neurological immune-mediated disorders. One entry per CDR3 protein, called by TCRdb with MiXCR from the 5' RACE reads. Of more than 70,000 distinct CDR3 sequences listed, 15% to 20% are singletons. Sequencing was performed on PBMCs. Receptors were obtained from a woman aged 35 to 49 in good health.

Many counts were recorded for this clonotype. The rearrangement joins TRBV7-2 to TRBJ1-2; D is possibly TRBD1 (5 bases). The ends were cut back, 5 bases at V and 7 bases at J, with 23 bases in the middle. The CDR3 spans 16 residues. CDR1 is SGHTA and CDR2 is FQGNSA in the germline V gene. The CDR3 DNA reads as TGTGCCAGCAGCCCCCTAGGCGGGACGATAGAGGGTGGCTACACCTTC. Its translation: CASSPLGGTIEGGYTF.

The gene calls are TRBV27 and TRBJ2-3; weak D call: TRBD2 (6 bases). The ends were cut back, 5 bases at V and 2 bases at J, with 11 bases in the middle. Germline-derived CDR1 and CDR2 are MNHEY and SMNVEV (reference sequence). This CDR3 spans 14 amino acids. The CDR3 here is CASSRGGDTDTQYF. CDR3 nucleotide sequence: TGTGCCAGCAGTCGAGGCGGGGACACAGATACGCAGTATTTT.

Concerning this clonotype itself: Given a much more abundant clone one base away, this may be a read error. The chain links TRBV9 to TRBJ2-1; no clear D. The CDR3 totals 13 residues. Germline loops: CDR1 SGDLS, CDR2 YYNGEE. Trimming cost V 4 bases and J 6 bases, with 11 bases left between them. The CDR3 nucleotides are TGTGCCAGCAGCCCGGTCCTAACCAATGAGCAGTTCTTC. Translating it yields CASSPVLTNEQFF. Looking up the rest from reference TRBV9 and TRBJ2-1 gives the full variable domain: DSGVTQTPKHLITATGQRVTLRCSPRSGDLSVYWYQQSLDQGLQFLIQYYNGEERAKGNILERFSAQQFPDLHSELNLSSLELGDSALYFCASSPVLTNEQFFGPGTRLTVL.

The chain couples TRBV5-1 to TRBJ1-4, with D unclear. Germline lookup yields CDR1 SGHRS and CDR2 YFSETQ. The V gene lost 0 bases and the J gene lost 7 bases, with 7 bases spanning the gap. The CDR3 consists of 13 residues. The CDR3 DNA follows: TGCGCCAGCAGCTTGGATCTGTCTGAAAAACTGTTTTTT. This sequence encodes CASSLDLSEKLFF.

This clonotype came up a few times. The chain has TRBV5-1 and TRBJ2-5; the D gene is possibly TRBD2 (6 bases). The CDR3 extends over 14 amino acids. V was shortened by 0 bases and J by 5 bases, with 11 bases between the two germline ends. CDR1 and CDR2 (germline): SGHRS, YFSETQ. The CDR3 region has the DNA TGCGCCAGCAGCTTGGTGGCGGGGATCGAGACCCAGTACTTC. Translating it yields CASSLVAGIETQYF.

This clonotype occurred many times. The chain is built from TRBV3-1 and TRBJ1-4; TRBD1 matches 9 bases. This CDR3 comprises 16 residues. After removal of 1 base from V and 7 bases from J, the junction contained 7 bases not matched to a gene. Germline CDR1 reads LGHDT; CDR2 reads YNNKEL (reference sequence). The CDR3 DNA follows: TGTGCCAGCAGCCAAGGTATCACAGGGGGCTCTGAAAAACTGTTTTTT. Translated: CASSQGITGGSEKLFF.

This clonotype showed up many times. The chain couples TRBV25-1 to TRBJ2-3; no definite D call. CDR3 size: 13 residues. Trimming stripped 2 bases from V and 7 bases from J, with 10 bases between. Per germline, CDR1 MGHDK and CDR2 SYGVNS. In DNA, the CDR3 is TGTGCCAGCAGTGAAGGTTCCGCAAATACGCAGTATTTT. Amino acid sequence: CASSEGSANTQYF.

This clonotype showed up many times. The CDR3 end shows no conserved phenylalanine or tryptophan, and so a read error is likely. The DNA is omitted, as the CDR3 cannot be located on it reliably, and the CDR3 follows TCRdb's listing. The CDR3 here is CASSLDRGGGLPTY. The genes are TRBV7-2 and TRBJ2-3; no check of the table's D call, TRBD1, against the DNA was made. Germline V gene sequence: CDR1 SGHTA, CDR2 FQGNSA. The CDR3 contains 14 residues when both ends are counted.

The table lists this clonotype with many counts. The chain uses TRBV27 and TRBJ1-4; D uncertain. This CDR3 is built from 15 residues. Germline CDR1 reads MNHEY; CDR2 reads SMNVEV (reference sequence). V was cut by 2 bases and J by 8 bases, with 15 bases left in between. The CDR3 reads CASSLGNEPGEKLFF. As DNA, the CDR3 is TGTGCCAGCAGTTTAGGGAATGAACCAGGAGAAAAACTGTTTTTT.

Concerning this clonotype: Possible read error: a much larger clone is one base away. The chain employs TRBV2 and TRBJ1-4, with no clear D. V was clipped by 2 bases and J by 3 bases, with 10 bases between them. CDR3 size: 15 residues. The germline gives CDR1 SNHLY, CDR2 FYNNEI. The CDR3 bases are TGTGCCAGCAGTGAATGGTGGGCGGCTAATGAAAAACTGTTTTTT. It encodes CASSEWWAANEKLFF.

The table lists this clonotype with many counts. The DNA for the CDR3 is TGCGCCAGCAGTCCTGACCAGAACACCGGGGAGCTGTTTTTT. Encoded protein: CASSPDQNTGELFF. The chain employs TRBV5-1 and TRBJ2-2; D gene unclear. The CDR3 spans 14 residues. Deletions cut 5 bases from V and 1 base from J, with 9 bases between. CDR1 is SGHRS and CDR2 is YFSETQ in the germline V gene.

Many counts were recorded for this clonotype. The chain combines TRBV7-8 with TRBJ2-3; 8 bases fit TRBD1. This CDR3 is 16 amino acids long. The germline V gene encodes CDR1 SGHVS and CDR2 FQNEAQ. V lost 3 bases and J lost 4; bases outside the gene matches: 9. The CDR3 region has the DNA TGTGCCAGCAGCTTTGTTCCGGGACAGGTGGCAGATACGCAGTATTTT. Its translation: CASSFVPGQVADTQYF.

This clonotype appeared once. This chain connects TRBV18 to TRBJ2-7; no clear D gene. CDR3 length equals 15 residues. The germline gives CDR1 KGHSH, CDR2 LQKENI. V was shortened by 3 bases and J by 2 bases, with 14 bases between the two germline ends. In nucleotides, the CDR3 is TGTGCCAGCTCACCCGGTCTGGGGATAGCCTACGAGCAGTACTTC. Translating it yields CASSPGLGIAYEQYF.

A remark on this clonotype: A much larger clone is a single base away; this may be a read error. The V gene is TRBV5-1, the J gene TRBJ1-3; D not certain. Trimming left V 4 bases short and J 9 bases short, with 17 bases between. Germline lookup yields CDR1 SGHRS and CDR2 YFSETQ. The CDR3 has 14 residues. CDR3 amino acids: CASSVGTGSSTIYF. DNA of the CDR3: TGCGCCAGCAGCGTTGGTACGGGTTCGTCCACCATATATTTT.

V and J are TRBV7-8 and TRBJ2-1; D is possibly TRBD1 (5 bases). V lost 5 bases and J 4 bases, leaving 9 bases between the germline ends. CDR1 and CDR2 from the germline V gene are SGHVS and FQNEAQ. This CDR3 spans 13 amino acids. CDR3 in DNA: TGTGCCAGCAGCATGGACACTTACAATGAGCAGTTCTTC. Translated, it gives CASSMDTYNEQFF.

This clonotype occurred many times. The chain joins TRBV5-1 to TRBJ2-3, with no clear D. Germline V gene data show CDR1 as SGHRS and CDR2 as YFSETQ. Deletions cut 7 bases from V and 2 bases from J, with 14 bases between. The CDR3 contains 14 residues. CDR3: CASHLEQSTDTQYF. CDR3 DNA: TGCGCCAGCCACCTGGAACAGTCCACAGATACGCAGTATTTT.

This clonotype was recorded many times. This chain uses TRBV29-1 with TRBJ2-7; the D gene is possibly TRBD2 (6 bases). The germline gives CDR1 SQVTM, CDR2 ANQGSEA. This CDR3 has 14 amino acids. V shed 4 bases and J shed 6 bases, with 19 bases lying between them. The CDR3 DNA is TGCAGCGTTGGTGGCCGGGGGTCGCCCCGCGAGCAGTACTTC. It is translated as CSVGGRGSPREQYF.

By its share, this clonotype is medium-sized. This sequence joins TRBV5-1 and TRBJ2-1, with TRBD2 identical over 8 bases. The CDR3 spans 15 residues. CDR1 SGHRS and CDR2 YFSETQ come from the germline V gene. V dropped 0 bases and J dropped 3; count of bases not matched to a gene: 2. The CDR3 DNA follows: TGCGCCAGCAGCTTGGTCAGCGGGGGCTACAATGAGCAGTTCTTC. Translation gives CASSLVSGGYNEQFF.

At least ten counts were recorded for this clonotype. CDR3 protein: CASLDRVNQPQHF. CDR3 in DNA: TGTGCCAGTCTGGACAGAGTAAATCAGCCCCAGCATTTT. V usage is TRBV19 and J usage is TRBJ1-5; possibly TRBD1 for D (6 bases). Trimming took off 8 bases at V and 4 bases at J, with 12 bases between the two ends. The CDR3 spans 13 residues. CDR1 is LNHDA, CDR2 SQIVND, per germline (reference sequence).